These 24 T cell receptor beta chains originate from one sample sequenced in a study of T-cell memory formation after mild COVID-19. TCRdb reprocessed the 5' RACE reads via MiXCR and lists one record per CDR3 protein. This repertoire shows under 350,000 distinct CDR3 sequences, 16% found once; its top ten account for 20% to 25%. Sequenced input: PBMCs or a T cell subset sorted from them (not recorded which). These receptors all stem from a young man who had mild COVID-19 (a few samples of this study predate the infection). Cell type and time point are not known.

In this sample, this clonotype turned up many times. This chain connects TRBV4-3 to TRBJ1-1; 7 bases align to TRBD1. The germline V gene encodes CDR1 LGHNA and CDR2 YSLEER. With V trimmed by 4 bases and J by 5 bases, 10 bases remained unmatched. The CDR3 contains 15 residues. CDR3 coding DNA: TGCGCCAGCAGCCGCCAGACAGGGAGTGGGACTGAAGCTTTCTTT. Its translation: CASSRQTGSGTEAFF.

The chain recombines TRBV7-9 with TRBJ1-6; 9 nucleotides line up with TRBD1. Trimming removed 1 base from V and 7 bases from J; junction bases left unmatched: 8. CDR1 SEHNR and CDR2 FQNEAQ come from the germline V gene (reference sequence). This CDR3 has 17 amino acids. CDR3 amino acids: CASSLGDADRGNSPLHF. The CDR3, as DNA: TGTGCCAGCAGCTTAGGAGACGCGGACAGGGGCAATTCACCCCTCCACTTT.

This clonotype was recorded a few times. In nucleotides, the CDR3 is TGTGCCACCAGCAGAGATCCAATGAGCAATGAGCAGTTCTTC. Translated, it gives CATSRDPMSNEQFF. V and J are TRBV15 and TRBJ2-1; D is unresolved. The CDR3 loop spans 14 amino acids. V lost 0 bases, J lost 6 bases, and 9 bases lay in between. Germline CDR1 and CDR2: LNHNV and YYDKDF (reference sequence).

This clonotype was counted only a few times. In DNA form, the CDR3 reads TGCGCCAGCAGCTCCTCCTCTAGCGGGGGGGCCAATGAGCAGTTCTTC. Translation: CASSSSSSGGANEQFF. This chain joins TRBV5-1 and TRBJ2-1; 12 nucleotides align to TRBD2. The CDR3 contains 16 residues. The junction had 7 bases not matched to a gene; V was cut back by 3 bases and J by 6 bases. Germline V gene lookup returns CDR1 SGHRS and CDR2 YFSETQ.

The rearrangement uses TRBV4-2 and TRBJ1-2; D possibly corresponds to TRBD1 (6 bases). The CDR3 has 15 amino acids. CDR1 LGHNA and CDR2 YNFKEQ come from the germline V gene. Trimming removed 0 bases from V and 7 bases from J, with 15 bases in between. In nucleotides, the CDR3 is TGTGCCAGCAGCCAAGAGGTAACAGGGAATCGTGGCTACACCTTC. Its protein is CASSQEVTGNRGYTF.

The chain combines TRBV6-2 or TRBV6-3 with TRBJ2-3; a possible D gene is TRBD1 (5 bases). Looked up from germline, CDR1 is MNHEY and CDR2 is SVGEGT. Trimming shortened V by 6 bases and J by 3 bases, and 13 bases separated the two germline ends. The CDR3 is 14 amino acids. The CDR3: CASRTRAPTDTQYF. CDR3 bases: TGTGCCAGCAGAACCAGGGCCCCTACAGATACGCAGTATTTT.

This clonotype was recorded a few times. J is TRBJ2-5 and V is TRBV6-2 or TRBV6-3, with TRBD2 matching over 9 bases. This CDR3 comprises 11 residues. Germline V lookup: CDR1 MNHEY, CDR2 SVGEGT. V gave up 6 bases and J gave up 14 bases; unmatched junction bases: 7. The CDR3 reads CASSPGTSPYF. CDR3 in DNA: TGTGCCAGCAGCCCGGGGACTAGCCCTTACTTC.

There are a few counts of this clonotype. This chain links TRBV5-1 with TRBJ1-1; D gene ambiguous. This CDR3 has 13 residues. Germline CDR1 and CDR2: SGHRS and YFSETQ. The germline V and J ends were trimmed by 4 bases and 1 base, with 8 bases remaining between them. CDR3 sequence reads: CASSRVENTEAFF. CDR3 DNA: TGCGCCAGCAGCCGGGTGGAGAACACTGAAGCTTTCTTT.

This clonotype was seen a handful of times. CDR3 DNA sequence: TGCGCCAGCAGCCCTAGATGGATGACGGATTATGGCTACACCTTC. It is translated as CASSPRWMTDYGYTF. The chain links TRBV5-1 to TRBJ1-2, with D unresolved. V lost 4 bases and J 5 bases, leaving 18 bases between the germline ends. CDR1 and CDR2 from the germline V gene are SGHRS and YFSETQ. The CDR3 sequence is 15 residues long.

This clonotype came up a few times. This chain connects TRBV29-1 to TRBJ2-5; TRBD1 or TRBD2 may be the D gene (5 bases each). The germline V gene encodes CDR1 SQVTM and CDR2 ANQGSEA. The CDR3 extends over 12 amino acids. V was shortened by 3 bases and J by 2 bases, with 7 bases between the two germline ends. The CDR3 DNA sequence: TGCAGCGTTGAGGGGGAACAAGAGACCCAGTACTTC. Protein sequence: CSVEGEQETQYF.

Ten or more counts support this clonotype. The chain joins TRBV7-2 to TRBJ2-5; 9 nucleotides line up with TRBD2. The CDR3 loop spans 16 amino acids. With V trimmed by 2 bases and J by 4 bases, 8 bases remained unmatched. Germline values: CDR1 SGHTA, CDR2 FQGNSA. The CDR3 loop reads CASSLTSGGLVETQYF. CDR3 coding DNA: TGTGCCAGCAGCTTAACCAGCGGGGGGCTAGTAGAGACCCAGTACTTC.

The chain links TRBV7-9 to TRBJ2-7; D gene uncertain. Trimming left V 3 bases short and J 9 bases short, with 9 bases between. This CDR3 has 11 residues. Per germline, CDR1 SEHNR and CDR2 FQNEAQ (reference sequence). CDR3 sequence (DNA): TGTGCCAGCAGCTTGACGGGCCGGCAGTACTTC. This gives the protein CASSLTGRQYF.

This clonotype was seen more than once but under ten times. The chain joins TRBV6-6 to TRBJ1-2; no firm D call. V was cut by 2 bases and J by 4 bases, with 8 bases left in between. The germline gives CDR1 MNHNY, CDR2 SVGAGI (reference sequence). This CDR3 is built from 13 residues. In DNA form, the CDR3 reads TGTGCCAGCAGTTACGAACAGTCCTATGGCTACACCTTC. This sequence encodes CASSYEQSYGYTF.

The chain has TRBV5-1 and TRBJ2-5, with 10 bases lining up with TRBD2. Germline V lookup: CDR1 SGHRS, CDR2 YFSETQ. The V gene end was trimmed by 5 bases and the J gene end by 1 base; junction bases not matched to a gene: 5. The length of the CDR3 is 15 residues. In nucleotides, the CDR3 is TGCGCCAGCAGACCGGTAGCGGGGGGCCAAGAGACCCAGTACTTC. Its translation is CASRPVAGGQETQYF.

The V and J genes are TRBV20-1 and TRBJ1-5, with D hard to call. Per the germline V gene, CDR1 is DFQATT and CDR2 is SNEGSKA (reference sequence). The CDR3 contains 12 residues. The V gene lost 4 bases and the J gene lost 5 bases, with 9 bases spanning the gap. The CDR3 DNA sequence: TGCAGTGCTACGGATTACGATCAGCCCCAGCATTTT. Amino acid sequence: CSATDYDQPQHF.

This clonotype was counted a few times. The chain combines TRBV28 with TRBJ2-5, with TRBD1 identical over 9 bases. Germline assignment: CDR1 MDHEN and CDR2 SYDVKM. The CDR3 extends over 14 amino acids. After removal of 3 bases from V and 4 bases from J, the junction contained 3 bases not matched to a gene. The CDR3: CASSFQDRGETQYF. The CDR3 coding sequence is TGTGCCAGCAGTTTCCAGGACAGGGGAGAGACCCAGTACTTC. Together with reference TRBV28 and TRBJ2-5, the CDR3 gives the full variable domain: DVKVTQSSRYLVKRTGEKVFLECVQDMDHENMFWYRQDPGLGLRLIYFSYDVKMKEKGDIPEGYSVSREKKERFSLILESASTNQTSMYLCASSFQDRGETQYFGPGTRLLVL.

This clonotype came up a few times. The CDR3 DNA reads as TGCAGTGCGCGGACAGGCCGTAGCAATCAGCCCCAGCATTTT. The encoded protein is CSARTGRSNQPQHF. The chain recombines TRBV20-1 with TRBJ1-5, with TRBD1 matching over 7 bases. Losses at the gene ends were 6 bases for V and 0 bases for J; bases not matched to a gene: 5. Germline V gene lookup returns CDR1 DFQATT and CDR2 SNEGSKA (reference sequence). The CDR3 spans 14 residues.

V is TRBV12-5 and J is TRBJ2-5; 8 positions agree with TRBD2. The V segment lost 1 base and the J segment 4 bases; nucleotides outside the gene matches: 2. The CDR3 length is 14 residues. The germline CDR1 and CDR2 sequences are LGHNT and FRNRAP. This chain's CDR3 is CASGLGLATETQYF. CDR3 DNA: TGTGCTAGTGGTTTGGGACTAGCGACAGAGACCCAGTACTTC. The variable domain in full, with the rest retrieved from reference TRBV12-5 and TRBJ2-5, is DARVTQTPRHKVTEMGQEVTMRCQPILGHNTVFWYRQTMMQGLELLAYFRNRAPLDDSGMPKDRFSAEMPDATLATLKIQPSEPRDSAVYFCASGLGLATETQYFGPGTRLLVL.

Only a few counts were recorded for this clonotype. Because the CDR3 is missing its conserved closing phenylalanine or tryptophan, this is likely a read error. Because the CDR3's place on the DNA is in doubt, the DNA is left out and the CDR3 is given as listed by TCRdb. This sequence joins TRBV2 and TRBJ2-7; the table assigns TRBD1, which was not confirmed against the DNA. The CDR3 numbers 12 amino acids, ends counted. Germline CDR1 reads SNHLY; CDR2 reads FYNNEI. CDR3 amino acids: CASSEDLPQVLL.

This clonotype appeared many times. The CDR3 loop is CASATGEKLFF. The DNA of the CDR3 is TGTGCCAGCGCCACTGGCGAAAAACTGTTTTTT. The chain carries TRBV7-9 and TRBJ1-4, with D uncertain. The CDR3 is 11 amino acids. Germline V lookup: CDR1 SEHNR, CDR2 FQNEAQ (reference sequence). Trimming pared 8 bases from V and 8 bases from J, leaving 9 bases between.

This clonotype was seen only a few times. The CDR3 bases are TGTGCCAGCAGCGTAGACCAGGGCAGAGAGACCCAGTACTTC. This encodes CASSVDQGRETQYF. The V gene is TRBV9, the J gene TRBJ2-5; D perhaps matches TRBD1 (5 bases). Germline CDR1 is SGDLS and CDR2 is YYNGEE. The CDR3 totals 14 residues. Trimming cost V 0 bases and J 4 bases, with 10 bases left between them.

The chain combines TRBV6-2 or TRBV6-3 with TRBJ2-7, with a weak D call TRBD2 (5 bases). The germline V and J ends were trimmed by 6 bases and 4 bases, with 22 bases remaining between them. Germline V gene lookup returns CDR1 MNHEY and CDR2 SVGEGT. This CDR3 has 16 residues. For the CDR3, the DNA is TGTGCCAGCAGAAACTGCCGTAGGACTCCGAATTACGAGCAGTACGTC. As protein: CASRNCRRTPNYEQYV.

This sequence joins TRBV4-1 and TRBJ2-2; TRBD2 agrees at 8 bases. Trimming took 3 bases from V and 4 from J; bases not matched to a gene: 13. The CDR3 has 18 residues. CDR1 MGHRA and CDR2 YSYEKL come from the germline V gene. The CDR3 reads CASSQPYGGGLSTGELFF. Here the CDR3 DNA reads TGCGCCAGCAGCCAGCCCTACGGGGGGGGCTTGAGCACCGGGGAGCTGTTTTTT.

The V call is TRBV12-3 or TRBV12-4, the J call TRBJ1-2, with D unresolved. V shed 4 bases and J shed 6 bases, with 12 bases lying between them. This CDR3 comprises 13 residues. The CDR3, as DNA: TGTGCCAGCAGTTCGTATAGGGTGGATGGCTACACCTTC. Protein product: CASSSYRVDGYTF.